This TCR beta chain was recovered during a study of blood T cell repertoires in COVID-19. This clone was counted only a few times. TCRdb's table, derived via immunoSEQ multiplex PCR, lists solely in-frame clones and lacks some. Altogether 350,000 to 400,000 clones are present, 90% being singletons, with the ten largest covering 6% to 7.5%. Trimming removed 4 bases from V and 5 bases from J, with 6 bases in between. Germline V CDR1 and CDR2: KGHSY, FQNENV. The CDR3 length is 12 residues. Sequencing was done on a sample of peripheral blood. This receptor was taken from a man between 18 and 35 years old with active or convalescent COVID-19. The chain couples TRBV16 to TRBJ1-3; D is perhaps TRBD1 (5 bases). CDR3 sequence: CASSPDRNTIYF. DNA for the CDR3: TGTGCCAGCAGCCCGGACAGAAACACCATATATTTT.